One and the same sample provided the 23 T cell receptor beta chains below, sequenced in a study of cytomegalovirus exposure and HLA in healthy donors. Measured with immunoSEQ multiplex PCR; TCRdb has only the in-frame clones, and not every one. The sample has more than 95,000 clones, roughly 90% seen once. Sequenced: PBMCs. Receptors were obtained from a woman between 18 and 29 years old in good health and CMV-seronegative.

The rearrangement links TRBV30 to TRBJ1-1, with D possibly TRBD1 on 6 matching bases. Germline assignment: CDR1 GTSNPN and CDR2 SVGIG (reference sequence). The CDR3 totals 13 residues. The V gene lost 3 bases and the J gene lost 1 base, with 9 bases spanning the gap. The CDR3: CAWRWTANTEAFF. The CDR3 DNA reads as TGTGCCTGGAGATGGACAGCGAACACTGAAGCTTTCTTT. The full variable domain, in which reference TRBV30 and TRBJ1-1 provide the parts outside the CDR3, is SQTIHQWPATLVQPVGSPLSLECTVEGTSNPNLYWYRQAAGRGLQLLFYSVGIGQISSEVPQNLSASRPQDRQFILSSKKLLLSDSGFYLCAWRWTANTEAFFGQGTRLTVV.

CDR3 residues: CASSAHPGTSGSRRNEQFF. CDR3 bases: TGTGCCAGCAGCGCCCACCCCGGGACTAGCGGGAGTCGTCGCAATGAGCAGTTCTTC. This rearrangement joins TRBV9 to TRBJ2-1; 14 bases match TRBD2. V dropped 3 bases and J dropped 6; count of bases not matched to a gene: 14. The V gene's germline CDR1 is SGDLS and CDR2 YYNGEE. The CDR3 runs 19 residues.

The table lists this clone with a count of one. The chain couples TRBV15 to TRBJ2-6, with D maybe TRBD2 (6 bases). V was trimmed by 5 bases and J by 0 bases, leaving 11 bases between them. The CDR3 consists of 16 residues. The V gene's germline CDR1 is LNHNV and CDR2 YYDKDF (reference sequence). CDR3 nucleotides: TGTGCCACCAGCCTCACGGGGGACTCTGGGGCCAACGTCCTGACTTTC. Protein: CATSLTGDSGANVLTF.

V gene TRBV7-2 combines with J gene TRBJ2-5, with D perhaps matching TRBD1 (6 bases). Germline V gene sequence: CDR1 SGHTA, CDR2 FQGNSA. This CDR3 spans 14 amino acids. Trimming cost V 7 bases and J 0 bases, with 12 bases left between them. The CDR3 nucleotides read TGTGCCAGCACCGAAAGGGGGTACCAAGAGACCCAGTACTTC. This codes for CASTERGYQETQYF.

The chain joins TRBV7-6 to TRBJ1-6; the match to TRBD1 covers 8 bases. With V trimmed by 5 bases and J by 5 bases, 5 bases remained unmatched. This CDR3 has 15 residues. Germline V CDR1 and CDR2: SGHVS, FNYEAQ. The CDR3 nucleotides are TGTGCCAGCAGCCCCGGACAGGGTGATAATTCACCCCTCCACTTT. Protein: CASSPGQGDNSPLHF.

The chain joins TRBV13 to TRBJ1-1, with D possibly TRBD1 on 6 matching bases. The germline gives CDR1 PRHDT, CDR2 FYEKMQ (reference sequence). This CDR3 region has 15 residues. Trimming took 2 bases from V and 0 from J, leaving 10 bases between them. CDR3 residues: CASSLIQGMNTEAFF. In DNA form, the CDR3 reads TGTGCCAGCAGCTTAATCCAGGGGATGAACACTGAAGCTTTCTTT.

V and J are TRBV6-6 and TRBJ1-6; a possible D gene is TRBD1 (5 bases). CDR3 length equals 15 residues. V lost 0 bases and J 10 bases, leaving 13 bases between the germline ends. Germline loops: CDR1 MNHNY, CDR2 SVGAGI (reference sequence). CDR3 sequence reads: CASSYSVPGPSPLHF. The CDR3 DNA is TGTGCCAGCAGTTACTCGGTTCCAGGGCCCTCACCCCTCCACTTT.

As concerns this clone: Relative to the germline gene, one junction end is altered; a read error may explain this. The chain uses TRBV7-7 and TRBJ2-2, with 9 bases matching TRBD2. Germline assignment: CDR1 SSHAT and CDR2 FNYEAQ (reference sequence). This CDR3 is built from 18 residues. CDR3: CASTQEFVAGVEAGELFF. The CDR3 bases are TGTGCTAGCACTCAGGAATTCGTAGCGGGAGTTGAGGCCGGGGAGCTGTTTTTT.

This rearrangement joins TRBV5-1 to TRBJ1-3, with D possibly being TRBD1 (5 bases). The V gene's germline CDR1 is SGHRS and CDR2 YFSETQ. Trimming took 4 bases from V and 0 from J, leaving 11 bases between them. This CDR3 has 15 residues. The CDR3 region has the DNA TGCGCCAGCAGCCTAGGGGCCATCTCTGGAAACACCATATATTTT. This sequence encodes CASSLGAISGNTIYF.

The rearrangement links TRBV4-1 to TRBJ2-5, with TRBD1 matching over 8 bases. CDR1 is MGHRA, CDR2 YSYEKL, per germline. The ends lost 1 base at V and 9 bases at J; junction bases unmatched: 19. CDR3 length: 18 residues. The CDR3 is CASSQGSGQGYYRGAQYF. CDR3 coding DNA: TGCGCCAGCAGCCAAGGATCCGGACAGGGCTATTATAGGGGGGCCCAGTACTTC.

The chain recombines TRBV11-3 with TRBJ1-2; D call uncertain. Trimming took off 0 bases at V and 10 bases at J, with 12 bases between the two ends. The CDR3 runs to 13 residues. Germline CDR1 is SGHNT and CDR2 is YENEEA. CDR3 residues: CASSLEGKPDYTF. CDR3 nucleotide sequence: TGTGCCAGCAGCTTAGAGGGCAAGCCCGACTACACCTTC. Together with reference TRBV11-3 and TRBJ1-2, the CDR3 gives the full variable domain: EAGVVQSPRYKIIEKKQPVAFWCNPISGHNTLYWYLQNLGQGPELLIRYENEEAVDDSQLPKDRFSAERLKGVDSTLKIQPAELGDSAVYLCASSLEGKPDYTFGSGTRLTVV.

This chain connects TRBV28 to TRBJ2-5, with 11 bases lining up with TRBD2. Germline V gene lookup returns CDR1 MDHEN and CDR2 SYDVKM. Trimming cost V 4 bases and J 1 base; bases outside gene matches: 5. The CDR3 is 16 residues long. CDR3 coding DNA: TGTGCCAGCAGTTCAACTAGCGGGGGAAGCCAAGAGACCCAGTACTTC. As protein: CASSSTSGGSQETQYF.

This chain joins TRBV4-1 and TRBJ2-7; 7 positions match TRBD2. Germline V gene sequence: CDR1 MGHRA, CDR2 YSYEKL. This CDR3 has 13 amino acids. V lost 4 bases and J lost 5; bases outside the gene matches: 5. CDR3 sequence reads: CASSLLGLHEQYF. The CDR3 DNA sequence: TGCGCCAGCAGCCTCTTGGGACTACACGAGCAGTACTTC.

The genes are TRBV30 and TRBJ1-1; D might be TRBD1 (5 bases). CDR1 is GTSNPN and CDR2 is SVGIG in the germline V gene (reference sequence). Trimming pared 1 base from V and 9 bases from J, leaving 12 bases between. This CDR3 is built from 12 residues. CDR3 region: CAWSETASQAFF. The CDR3 region has the DNA TGTGCCTGGAGTGAGACAGCTTCCCAAGCTTTCTTT.

V gene TRBV7-3 combines with J gene TRBJ1-5, with TRBD1 as a possible D gene (5 bases). This CDR3 contains 13 residues. The germline V and J ends were trimmed by 0 bases and 6 bases, with 6 bases remaining between them. The V gene's germline CDR1 is SGHTA and CDR2 FQGTGA. This chain's CDR3 is CASSLTRAQPQHF. CDR3 sequence (DNA): TGTGCCAGCAGCTTAACCAGGGCTCAGCCCCAGCATTTT.

J is TRBJ2-1 and V is TRBV7-3; TRBD2 agrees at 7 bases. The CDR3 runs to 14 residues. Trimming at V came to 5 bases and at J to 6 bases, leaving 7 bases not matched to a gene. CDR1 and CDR2 from the germline V gene are SGHTA and FQGTGA. CDR3 protein: CASSPNGGSNEQFF. As DNA, the CDR3 is TGTGCCAGCAGCCCAAACGGGGGGAGCAATGAGCAGTTCTTC.

This chain uses TRBV9 with TRBJ2-1; 10 nucleotides align to TRBD2. This CDR3 region has 17 residues. V lost 0 bases to trimming and J lost 0 bases; unmatched junction nucleotides: 3. Germline loops: CDR1 SGDLS, CDR2 YYNGEE. The CDR3 here is CASSVASSGSSYNEQFF. DNA of the CDR3: TGTGCCAGCAGCGTAGCCTCTAGCGGGAGCTCCTACAATGAGCAGTTCTTC.

With respect to this clone: Compared with germline, one end of the junction differs, possibly owing to a read error. The chain uses TRBV9 and TRBJ2-3; 12 nucleotides match TRBD2. The CDR3 has 18 residues. Germline CDR1 reads SGDLS; CDR2 reads YYNGEE. The CDR3 region is CASSVGLAGGRGTDTQYF. The CDR3 bases are TGTGCCAGCAGCGTAGGCCTAGCGGGGGGGCGGGGCACCGATACGCAGTATTTT.

This clone appeared a single time. J is TRBJ2-5 and V is TRBV5-4; maybe TRBD2 (5 bases). CDR1 and CDR2 from the germline V gene are SGHNT and YYREEE (reference sequence). The CDR3 extends over 15 amino acids. The V end was cut by 0 bases, the J end by 3 bases, with 12 bases between. The CDR3 loop reads CASSLAWTRKETQYF. In DNA, the CDR3 is TGTGCCAGCAGCTTGGCGTGGACTCGTAAAGAGACCCAGTACTTC.

This sequence joins TRBV2 and TRBJ1-1, with 7 bases lining up with TRBD1. The V and J ends lost 7 bases and 5 bases, in that order; junction bases with no gene match: 7. CDR3 length equals 13 residues. Germline V gene sequence: CDR1 SNHLY, CDR2 FYNNEI. The CDR3 sequence: CASKMEQGTEAFF. CDR3 nucleotides: TGTGCCAGCAAGATGGAACAGGGGACTGAAGCTTTCTTT. Complete variable domain (other parts from reference TRBV2 and TRBJ1-1): EPEVTQTPSHQVTQMGQEVILRCVPISNHLYFYWYRQILGQKVEFLVSFYNNEISEKSEIFDDQFSVERPDGSNFTLKIRSTKLEDSAMYFCASKMEQGTEAFFGQGTRLTVV.

The chain employs TRBV6-5 and TRBJ1-1; D is possibly TRBD1 (5 bases). The ends were cut back, 2 bases at V and 1 base at J, with 5 bases in the middle. From germline, CDR1 is MNHEY and CDR2 SVGAGI. This CDR3 is 13 amino acids long. In DNA form, the CDR3 reads TGTGCCAGCAGTTACACAGGGAACACTGAAGCTTTCTTT. Amino acids: CASSYTGNTEAFF.

The J gene is TRBJ2-2, the V gene TRBV6-4; no clear D. CDR3 length: 13 residues. CDR1 is MRHNA, CDR2 SNTAGT, per germline. V shed 3 bases and J shed 6 bases, with 8 bases lying between them. In DNA, the CDR3 is TGTGCCAGCAGTGAACGAGGCCCCGGGGAGCTGTTTTTT. It encodes CASSERGPGELFF.

V is TRBV30 and J is TRBJ1-6; 11 nucleotides line up with TRBD1. This CDR3 is built from 16 residues. Germline trimming cut 0 bases from V and 9 bases from J; bases unmatched to any gene: 7. The germline CDR1 and CDR2 sequences are GTSNPN and SVGIG (reference sequence). This chain's CDR3 is CAWSVVMGQGGSPLHF. Here the CDR3 DNA reads TGTGCCTGGAGTGTTGTTATGGGACAGGGGGGTTCACCCCTCCACTTT.